This T cell receptor (beta chain) was sequenced for a study of regulatory and conventional T cells in RAG deficiency (dated by TCRdb to 2017 to 2019). Regarding the research as a whole: To compare the diversity and composition of the repertoires of Treg, conventional CD4+ and CD8+ T cells between RAG-deficient patients and healthy controls, the study applied high-throughput TCR beta sequencing. Broader findings and caveats from the paper: All patient T-cell subsets had shorter CDR3 lengths; Omenn syndrome patients showed >85% Treg-Tconv repertoire overlap at nucleotide and amino acid level. RAG-deficient patients showed markedly lower Shannon entropy and higher Simpson indices than control T-cell subpopulations. The CD25-high CD127-low cells sorted from Omenn syndrome patients may be peripherally activated cells rather than true Treg cells. For some subjects, some T-cell subset analyses were not performed. Compared with controls, Omenn syndrome and CID/AS patients had approximately 92-fold fewer unique TCR beta sequences in Treg cells, but only approximately 9.7-fold fewer in the other subsets.

Of note for this clone: What antigen it recognizes has not been identified. The input lacks base qualities; no much larger clone sits a single base away.

Trimming removed 2 bases from V and 5 bases from J, leaving 9 bases between the germline ends. The CDR3, cysteine through phenylalanine, is 13 amino acids long. Only the CDR3 portion is preserved as DNA: 39 bases, with reading frame beginning at the first base. CDR1 is given as ENHRY and CDR2 as SYGVKD, both from the germline V gene. Libraries came from the immunoSEQ multiplex PCR assay. Rearranged TCR beta chain products were amplified from the genomic DNA of sorted T-cell subsets and were then sequenced. The original pipeline was this. Shannon entropy and Simpson indices were used to measure how diverse the repertoire of productive TCR beta rearrangements was. Clonal expansion was assessed by the summed frequency of the 100 most abundant productive TCR beta clonotypes among total reads. A self-reactivity index based on amino acid usage at CDR3beta positions 6 and 7 was applied to the TRB repertoires. Two-way ANOVA was used for repertoire analyses, while Student t or Mann-Whitney tests were used for flow cytometric analyses. TCRdb carries this immuneACCESS record with in-frame sequences only. Its versions omit some clonotypes, under half of them owing to an unresolved V gene in the studies checked, with the rest unexplained. V and J calls and clone size follow that table, whereas D and trimming were derived from the DNA. This sample holds 10,000 to 15,000 clones; 85% to 95% were observed only once. In total, the top ten clones hold 1.1% of the sample.

Before genomic DNA was extracted, conventional CD4+ T cells were isolated from blood as CD25-low CD127-high cells. Repertoire analyses used roughly 8 healthy control donors as the comparison group. The sample was also reused in another study, on regulatory T cells. The second source states: For the multiplex PCR, 52 forward TRBV primers and 13 reverse TRBJ primers were used, and amplification bias was corrected with both assay-based and computational methods. In patients, repertoires had restricted unique TRB V-J pairs and skewed V and J gene usage, with regulatory T cells showing the most marked changes. T-cell receptor beta repertoires of sorted regulatory, conventional CD4+ and CD8+ T cells were compared between CD3G-deficient patients and healthy controls. Peripheral blood mononuclear cells were isolated by Ficoll density separation. Rearranged TRB loci were amplified from genomic DNA by multiplex PCR within the immunoSEQ assay. TRB amplicons were sequenced using an Illumina HiSeq platform. Custom algorithms error-filtered the raw sequences and aligned them to reference gene sequences, after which the immunoSEQ online tools were used for analysis. Productive and nonproductive TRB rearrangement frequencies were evaluated among both unique and total sequences. Group comparisons used t tests, Mann-Whitney tests or two-way ANOVA run in Prism software.

The receptor chain draws on TRBV10-3 and TRBJ1-1, with the D gene call left open. Source material: CD4+ effector T cells sorted from blood. This receptor was identified in a human donor in good health. For the CDR3, the sequence is CAISERDRTEAFF. The DNA reads TGTGCCATCAGTGAGCGTGACCGGACTGAAGCTTTCTTT.